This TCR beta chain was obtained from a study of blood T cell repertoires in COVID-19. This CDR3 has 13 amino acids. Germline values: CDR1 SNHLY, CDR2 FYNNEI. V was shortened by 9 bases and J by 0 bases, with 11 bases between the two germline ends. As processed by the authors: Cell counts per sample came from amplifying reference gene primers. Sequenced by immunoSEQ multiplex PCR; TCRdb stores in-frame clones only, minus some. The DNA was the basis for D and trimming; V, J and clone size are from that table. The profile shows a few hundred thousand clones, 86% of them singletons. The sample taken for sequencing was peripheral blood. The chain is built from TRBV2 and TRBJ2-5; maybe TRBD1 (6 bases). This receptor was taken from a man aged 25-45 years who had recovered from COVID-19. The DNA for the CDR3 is TGTGCCAGGACCCGGGACAACCAAGAGACCCAGTACTTC. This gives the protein CARTRDNQETQYF.